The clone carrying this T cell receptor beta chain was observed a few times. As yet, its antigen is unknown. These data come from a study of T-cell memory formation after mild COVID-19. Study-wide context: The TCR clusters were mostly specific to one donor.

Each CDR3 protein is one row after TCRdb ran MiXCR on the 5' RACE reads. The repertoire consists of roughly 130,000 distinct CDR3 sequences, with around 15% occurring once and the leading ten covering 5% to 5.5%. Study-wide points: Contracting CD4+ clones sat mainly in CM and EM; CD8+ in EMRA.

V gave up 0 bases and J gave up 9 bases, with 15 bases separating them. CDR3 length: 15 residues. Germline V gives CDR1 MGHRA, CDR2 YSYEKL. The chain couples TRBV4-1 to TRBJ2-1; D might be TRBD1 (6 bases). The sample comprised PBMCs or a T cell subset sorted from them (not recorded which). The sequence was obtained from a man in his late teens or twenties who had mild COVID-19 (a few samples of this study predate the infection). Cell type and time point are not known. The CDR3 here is CASSQDRFGGSEQFF. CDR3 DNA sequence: TGCGCCAGCAGCCAAGATCGGTTTGGGGGCAGTGAGCAGTTCTTC.